The clone carrying this T cell receptor beta chain appeared many times. Each CDR3 protein gets one entry after TCRdb re-called the reads with MiXCR. The sample holds about 260,000 distinct CDR3 sequences, roughly 10% seen once. V lost 6 bases and J lost 0; bases outside the gene matches: 4. CDR1 is MNHEY and CDR2 is SVGEGT in the germline V gene. The CDR3 is 15 amino acids. The sample belongs to a study of T cell repertoires in cytomegalovirus infection. The chain carries TRBV6-2 or TRBV6-3 and TRBJ1-5, with 8 bases identical to TRBD1. The sequence was collected from a human donor in good health (CMV status not recorded). Some clones in this sample may be carry-over from other donors' samples. What was sequenced was PBMCs. The CDR3 protein is CASSSDRGSNQPQHF. Here the CDR3 DNA reads TGTGCCAGCAGCTCTGACAGGGGTAGCAATCAGCCCCAGCATTTT.